This is a list of T cell receptor beta chains from one sample in a study of low-dose radiotherapy and immunotherapy resistance in tumors. TCRdb independently ran MiXCR on the reads; one entry per CDR3 protein. This sample has tens of thousands of distinct CDR3 sequences; less than 30% occur once, and the top ten carry around 9.1%. Sequencing was performed on PBMCs, taken after low-dose radiotherapy plus immunotherapy. The receptors come from a male donor with prostate cancer. CDR3s include the opening cysteine and the closing phenylalanine or tryptophan. D genes are given only for firm matches. Clone size, where shown, is once, few, many, or a class for clones that have expanded.

TRBD1	TRBV7-8	many	TRBJ2-7	TGTGCCAGCAGCTTAGCATCGGACAGGGCGTATCAATACGAGCAGTACTTC	CASSLASDRAYQYEQYF
NA	TRBV20-1	many	TRBJ2-3	TGCAGTGCTAGGCGAGTTAGCGGAACAGATACGCAGTATTTT	CSARRVSGTDTQYF
NA	TRBV19	many	TRBJ1-1	TGTGCCAGTAGTACGGGACCTTGGGACACTGAAGCTTTCTTT	CASSTGPWDTEAFF
NA	TRBV28	NA	TRBJ2-7	TGTGCCAGCAGTTACAGAGGAGGTGGGAGGCAACGGCCCTACGAGCAGTACTTC	CASSYRGGGRQRPYEQYF
NA	TRBV29-1	many	TRBJ2-1	TGCAGCGCCCCGTTGGGCCAGGCGGATATCTCCAAGAGGTCCTACAATGAGCAGTTCTTC	CSAPLGQADISKRSYNEQFF
NA	TRBV6-5	many	TRBJ1-6	TGTGCCAGCAGCCGGACCTTCCAGCCCAACCTGGGCTCCTATAATTCACCCCTCCACTTT	CASSRTFQPNLGSYNSPLHF
TRBD1	TRBV28	many	TRBJ2-7	TGTGCCAGCAGGGGTATACAGGGGAATTTGAACGAGCAGTACTTC	CASRGIQGNLNEQYF
NA	TRBV10-1	once	TRBJ2-2	TGCGCCAGCAGTGAGAATCGGAGCAACGGGGAGCTGTTTTTT	CASSENRSNGELFF
TRBD2	TRBV4-1	NA	TRBJ2-5	TGCGCCAGCAGCCAAGATCCTCCTTCCGCTAGCGGGCCACAAGAGACCCAGTACTTC	CASSQDPPSASGPQETQYF
NA	TRBV3-1	NA	TRBJ2-5	TGTGCCAGCAGTCGGACCTTTCGGGGAAACCAAGAGACCCTGTACTTC	CASSRTFRGNQETLYF
NA	TRBV28	large	TRBJ2-7	TGTGCCAGCAGAACCAGGGGGGGAGCTAGCTCCTACGAGCAGTACTTC	CASRTRGGASSYEQYF
NA	TRBV6-2/TRBV6-3	many	TRBJ1-1	TGTGCCAGCAGCTACGACCCGAACACTGAAGCTTTCTTT	CASSYDPNTEAFF
NA	TRBV7-9	many	TRBJ2-3	TGTGCCAGCAGCGTCACAGGAGCCACGGATACGCAGTATTTT	CASSVTGATDTQYF
NA	TRBV5-1	many	TRBJ2-2	TGCGCCAGCAGCTCGACTCGGAGCACCGGGGAGCTGTTTTTT	CASSSTRSTGELFF
NA	TRBV7-6	many	TRBJ2-5	TGTGCCAGCAGCTACAGGAGAAACCAAGAGACCCAGTACTTC	CASSYRRNQETQYF
NA	TRBV6-1	many	TRBJ1-2	TGTGCCAGCAGTGAAGGGCAGGTGAACTATGGCTACACCTTC	CASSEGQVNYGYTF
NA	TRBV29-1	many	TRBJ2-3	TGCAGCGTTGTTTACAGGGCGACAGATACGCAGTATTTT	CSVVYRATDTQYF
TRBD1	TRBV4-1	many	TRBJ2-3	TGCGCCAGCAGCCCCCGGACAGGGTGGACAGATACGCAGTATTTT	CASSPRTGWTDTQYF
NA	TRBV11-2	many	TRBJ2-1	TGTGCCATCAGGGAGCGGGACAGCTACAATGAGCAGTTCTTC	CAIRERDSYNEQFF
NA	TRBV7-3	many	TRBJ1-2	TGTGCCAGCAGCTTGGCAGGGCCGAACTATGGCTACACCTTC	CASSLAGPNYGYTF
NA	TRBV28	medium-sized	TRBJ2-3	TGTGCCAGCAGCCTACCCGGCACAGATACGCAGTATTTT	CASSLPGTDTQYF
TRBD2	TRBV2	many	TRBJ2-4	TGTGCCAGCGCTAGCGGGGCAGACATTCAGTACTTC	CASASGADIQYF
TRBD2	TRBV5-1	NA	TRBJ2-2	TGCGCCAGCAGCTTGGCCATAGCGGGAGGCACCGGGGAGCTGTTTTTT	CASSLAIAGGTGELFF
NA	TRBV11-3	NA	TRBJ2-1	TGTGCCAGCAGCTTAAGGGTCGGTGAGCAGTTCTTC	CASSLRVGEQFF
NA	TRBV9	many	TRBJ1-1	TGTGCCAGCAGCGCCGGATCTGAAGCTTTCTTT	CASSAGSEAFF
NA	TRBV2	many	TRBJ1-5	TGTGCCAGCAGTCCAGGGTGGCAAAGCAATCAGCCCCAGCATTTT	CASSPGWQSNQPQHF
TRBD1	TRBV5-1	many	TRBJ2-5	TGCGCCAGCAGCCACCGGGACAGGGGGGTCCAAGAGACCCAGTACTTC	CASSHRDRGVQETQYF
NA	TRBV28	few	TRBJ2-1	TGTGCCAGCCGCGACTTCAATGAGCAGTTCTTC	CASRDFNEQFF
TRBD1	TRBV20-1	many	TRBJ2-7	TGCAGTGCGACAAATCCGGGACAGAGGGGCCTCGAGCAGTACTTC	CSATNPGQRGLEQYF
NA	TRBV12-3/TRBV12-4	NA	TRBJ2-1	TGTGCCAGCAGTACACTAGCTTCCTACAATGAGCAGTTCTTC	CASSTLASYNEQFF
NA	TRBV28	NA	TRBJ2-1	TGTGCCAGCAGTCCGCTCGGCCAGCGAAAAGACAATGAGCAGTTCTTC	CASSPLGQRKDNEQFF
NA	TRBV28	NA	TRBJ1-2	TGTGCCACCACCCCGGGGGGCTATGGCTACACCTTC	CATTPGGYGYTF